The 27 T cell receptor beta chains below were found in one sample sequenced in a study of shared T cell receptors in the human thymus. Profiled with immunoSEQ multiplex PCR; TCRdb holds only in-frame clones, not every one. The sample has under 850,000 clones, 88% seen once. In addition, the sample was reused for a study of human thymus T cells.

Sequencing was carried out using thymocytes. Receptors originate from a boy under three years old with a congenital heart defect.

The chain couples TRBV27 to TRBJ2-5, with TRBD2 matching over 9 bases. The J segment lost 2 bases and the V segment lost 3 bases, leaving 7 bases of the junction unmatched. CDR3 size: 16 residues. Germline V gives CDR1 MNHEY, CDR2 SMNVEV (reference sequence). CDR3 amino acids: CASSFRLAGEQETQYF. The DNA of the CDR3 is TGTGCCAGCAGTTTTCGGTTAGCGGGAGAACAAGAGACCCAGTACTTC.

The chain has TRBV7-2 and TRBJ1-5; TRBD1 is a possible D gene (6 bases). This CDR3 spans 17 amino acids. V was trimmed by 5 bases and J by 6 bases, leaving 23 bases between them. Germline CDR1 reads SGHTA; CDR2 reads FQGNSA. This CDR3 is CASSPGGKGGAAQPQHF. Here the CDR3 DNA reads TGTGCCAGCAGCCCTGGGGGAAAGGGGGGGGCAGCTCAGCCCCAGCATTTT.

This clone came up once. Compared with germline, one end of the junction differs, possibly owing to a read error. The rearrangement joins TRBV10-3 to TRBJ2-6, with D perhaps matching TRBD1 (6 bases). CDR1 and CDR2 (germline): ENHRY, SYGVKD. The CDR3 extends over 20 amino acids. This chain's CDR3 is CAISGTFRDTGPSGSNVLTF. Here the CDR3 DNA reads TGTGCCATCAGTGGTACCTTCAGGGACACCGGGCCGTCTGGGTCCAACGTCCTGACTTTC.

About this clone itself: The sample contains more than one DNA sequence encoding this CDR3. The chain has TRBV27 and TRBJ2-5, with D unresolved. V was cut by 4 bases and J by 5 bases, with 5 bases left in between. The CDR3 is 11 residues long. Germline-derived CDR1 and CDR2 are MNHEY and SMNVEV (reference sequence). CDR3 nucleotides: TGTGCCAGCAGTTCACGGGAGACCCAGTACTTC. Residues: CASSSRETQYF.

In DNA, the CDR3 is TGTGCCAGCAGCTTTGGTGGGAGGGCAGATACGCAGTATTTT. This gives the protein CASSFGGRADTQYF. This sequence joins TRBV7-2 and TRBJ2-3, with 7 bases aligning to TRBD2. J gave up 4 bases and V 3 bases, and 4 bases lay outside the gene matches. The length of the CDR3 is 14 residues. CDR1 is SGHTA, CDR2 FQGNSA, per germline. Using reference TRBV7-2 and TRBJ2-3 for the parts outside the CDR3, the full variable domain is GAGVSQSPSNKVTEKGKDVELRCDPISGHTALYWYRQSLGQGLEFLIYFQGNSAPDKSGLPSDRFSAERTGGSVSTLTIQRTQQEDSAVYLCASSFGGRADTQYFGPGTRLTVL.

This chain links TRBV12-5 with TRBJ2-3, with TRBD1 as a possible D gene (6 bases). The CDR3 sequence is 20 residues long. V lost 0 bases and J 2 bases, leaving 24 bases between the germline ends. Germline V gene sequence: CDR1 LGHNT, CDR2 FRNRAP. The CDR3 DNA is TGTGCTAGTGGTTTGGTGACCTCTTCCGGGACACCCGGACCCACAGATACGCAGTATTTT. Translation: CASGLVTSSGTPGPTDTQYF.

The chain couples TRBV2 to TRBJ2-3; 8 bases match TRBD1. The J segment lost 6 bases and the V segment lost 3 bases, leaving 14 bases of the junction unmatched. The CDR3 runs to 17 residues. Germline CDR1 is SNHLY and CDR2 is FYNNEI. The CDR3 is CASSDRITGRQGDTQYF. Written as DNA, the CDR3 is TGTGCCAGCAGTGACCGCATTACGGGGCGACAGGGGGATACGCAGTATTTT.

The chain combines TRBV7-2 with TRBJ2-3; TRBD2 matches at 11 bases. With 3 bases clipped from V and 6 bases from J, the junction kept 14 bases outside the gene matches. Germline V gene data show CDR1 as SGHTA and CDR2 as FQGNSA. This CDR3 is 18 amino acids long. As DNA, the CDR3 is TGTGCCAGCAGCTTCCTTTGGGTAGCGGGAGGGCCAGGGGATACGCAGTATTTT. Translated: CASSFLWVAGGPGDTQYF.

Concerning this clone itself: The sample carries other DNA sequences with the same CDR3. J is TRBJ2-5 and V is TRBV15; 8 bases map to TRBD2. V lost 0 bases to trimming and J lost 3 bases; unmatched junction nucleotides: 0. The CDR3 sequence is 14 residues long. Germline V gives CDR1 LNHNV, CDR2 YYDKDF (reference sequence). CDR3 sequence reads: CATSRELAEETQYF. For the CDR3, the DNA is TGTGCCACCAGCAGAGAACTAGCGGAAGAGACCCAGTACTTC. Supplemented by reference TRBV15 and TRBJ2-5, the full variable domain reads DAMVIQNPRYQVTQFGKPVTLSCSQTLNHNVMYWYQQKSSQAPKLLFHYYDKDFNNEADTPDNFQSRRPNTSFCFLDIRSPGLGDTAMYLCATSRELAEETQYFGPGTRLLVL.

The chain links TRBV7-9 to TRBJ1-2, with D possibly TRBD1 on 5 matching bases. This CDR3 contains 14 residues. Germline CDR1 reads SEHNR; CDR2 reads FQNEAQ (reference sequence). The V and J ends lost 3 bases and 3 bases respectively, with 11 bases between them. Written as DNA, the CDR3 is TGTGCCAGCAGCTTGCCAGGGATCCACTATGGCTACACCTTC. Translation gives CASSLPGIHYGYTF.

CDR3 nucleotides: TGTGCCAGCAGCCAGTGGGTAGGGGTCGGTGAGCAGTTCTTC. It specifies CASSQWVGVGEQFF. The gene calls are TRBV14 and TRBJ2-1, with a weak D call TRBD1 (5 bases). The CDR3 is made up of 14 amino acids. CDR1 SGHDN and CDR2 FVKESK come from the germline V gene. The V and J ends lost 3 bases and 9 bases respectively, with 15 bases between them. The variable domain in full, completed from reference TRBV14 and TRBJ2-1, reads EAGVTQFPSHSVIEKGQTVTLRCDPISGHDNLYWYRRVMGKEIKFLLHFVKESKQDESGMPNNRFLAERTGGTYSTLKVQPAELEDSGVYFCASSQWVGVGEQFFGPGTRLTVL.

The chain couples TRBV11-3 to TRBJ2-3; 8 bases fit TRBD2. The germline gives CDR1 SGHNT, CDR2 YENEEA. This CDR3 is built from 13 residues. Losses at the gene ends were 7 bases for V and 11 bases for J; bases not matched to a gene: 11. The CDR3 protein is CASKTSGGAMQYF. CDR3 DNA sequence: TGTGCCAGCAAAACTAGCGGAGGCGCTATGCAGTATTTT.

The V call is TRBV5-6, the J call TRBJ2-7; 8 bases align to TRBD1. The germline CDR1 and CDR2 sequences are SGHDT and YYEEEE. V was clipped by 3 bases and J by 6 bases; unmatched bases: 11. The CDR3 loop spans 15 amino acids. The CDR3 reads CASSCGQGYSGEQYF. DNA for the CDR3: TGTGCCAGCAGCTGCGGACAGGGATACAGTGGCGAGCAGTACTTC.

The rearrangement links TRBV6-6 to TRBJ2-1; D perhaps matches TRBD2 (6 bases). CDR3 size: 16 residues. Germline lookup yields CDR1 MNHNY and CDR2 SVGAGI (reference sequence). Trimming cost V 0 bases and J 5 bases, with 14 bases left between them. CDR3 protein: CASSYSRKGGNNEQFF. CDR3 nucleotides: TGTGCCAGCAGTTACTCGAGAAAAGGAGGGAACAATGAGCAGTTCTTC.

The chain links TRBV27 to TRBJ2-3, with 8 bases lining up with TRBD2. CDR3 length: 16 residues. Germline lookup yields CDR1 MNHEY and CDR2 SMNVEV (reference sequence). J gave up 6 bases and V 0 bases, and 8 bases lay outside the gene matches. The CDR3 DNA reads TGTGCCAGCAGTTTATCGTCAGAACTAGCGGTGGATACGCAGTATTTT. Its translation is CASSLSSELAVDTQYF.

V is TRBV4-2 and J is TRBJ2-7; D might be TRBD2 (6 bases). The germline V gene encodes CDR1 LGHNA and CDR2 YNFKEQ. V was cut by 0 bases and J by 5 bases, with 17 bases left in between. This CDR3 has 16 residues. The CDR3 reads CASSQEPRVGGDEQYF. CDR3 coding DNA: TGTGCCAGCAGCCAAGAACCGCGGGTGGGCGGGGACGAGCAGTACTTC.

The chain has TRBV13 and TRBJ2-1; TRBD2 might be the D (7 bases). Germline V gene sequence: CDR1 PRHDT, CDR2 FYEKMQ (reference sequence). The CDR3 sequence is 18 residues long. Trimming took off 7 bases at V and 0 bases at J, with 22 bases between the two ends. CDR3 DNA sequence: TGTGCCAGCAACCAGGGGAGCGGGACCGTCCTCTCCTACAATGAGCAGTTCTTC. It encodes CASNQGSGTVLSYNEQFF. Filled out from reference TRBV13 and TRBJ2-1, the complete variable domain reads AAGVIQSPRHLIKEKRETATLKCYPIPRHDTVYWYQQGPGQDPQFLISFYEKMQSDKGSIPDRFSAQQFSDYHSELNMSSLELGDSALYFCASNQGSGTVLSYNEQFFGPGTRLTVL.

This clone came up once. The CDR3 reads CTMSSGNTIYF. The CDR3, as DNA: TGCACCATGAGCTCTGGAAACACCATATATTTT. V usage is TRBV20-1 and J usage is TRBJ1-3; D remains unclear. This CDR3 spans 11 amino acids. Germline V gives CDR1 DFQATT, CDR2 SNEGSKA (reference sequence).

This chain joins TRBV15 and TRBJ1-5, with a tentative D call TRBD1 (5 bases). The ends were cut back, 0 bases at V and 2 bases at J, with 26 bases in the middle. CDR3 length: 21 amino acids. CDR1 is LNHNV, CDR2 YYDKDF, per germline (reference sequence). The CDR3 spells CATSRDLPAGYRGWGNQPQHF. As DNA, the CDR3 is TGTGCCACCAGCAGAGATCTACCAGCCGGATATAGGGGATGGGGCAATCAGCCCCAGCATTTT.

This clone was recorded once. The chain carries TRBV11-3 and TRBJ2-7; TRBD2 agrees at 7 bases. The CDR3 consists of 15 residues. Per the germline V gene, CDR1 is SGHNT and CDR2 is YENEEA. V dropped 2 bases and J dropped 4; count of bases not matched to a gene: 8. The CDR3 region has the DNA TGTGCCAGCAGCTTAAGACCGGGCGGGGGATACGAGCAGTACTTC. It encodes CASSLRPGGGYEQYF.

Only one count was recorded for this clone. The chain links TRBV11-2 to TRBJ2-3; 8 nucleotides agree with TRBD2. CDR1 is SGHAT, CDR2 FQNNGV, per germline. J was trimmed by 4 bases and V by 5 bases; bases with no gene match: 14. There are 17 residues in the CDR3. The CDR3 coding sequence is TGTGCCAGCAGCATAGCGGGACTGGAATTGATGCCAGATACGCAGTATTTT. Translated: CASSIAGLELMPDTQYF.

J is TRBJ2-4 and V is TRBV5-4, with TRBD2 as a possible D gene (7 bases). Germline V gives CDR1 SGHNT, CDR2 YYREEE (reference sequence). V lost 0 bases and J lost 2, with 15 bases in between. The length of the CDR3 is 17 residues. DNA for the CDR3: TGTGCCAGCAGCTTGGCCCTCGGGGGGCGGACCAAAAACATTCAGTACTTC. As protein: CASSLALGGRTKNIQYF.

A single count supports this clone. The chain employs TRBV7-8 and TRBJ2-7; 10 bases match TRBD1. The junction had 4 bases not matched to a gene; V was cut back by 5 bases and J by 0 bases. The CDR3 covers 15 residues. Germline V gene data show CDR1 as SGHVS and CDR2 as FQNEAQ. As DNA, the CDR3 is TGTGCCAGCAGCCCCGGGACAGGGGACTCCTACGAGCAGTACTTC. Translated: CASSPGTGDSYEQYF.

This sequence joins TRBV11-3 and TRBJ2-7; 7 positions match TRBD1. With V trimmed by 2 bases and J by 3 bases, 4 bases remained unmatched. Per germline, CDR1 SGHNT and CDR2 YENEEA. This CDR3 is 14 amino acids long. The CDR3 here is CASSLHRDSYEQYF. The CDR3 DNA reads as TGTGCCAGCAGCTTACACCGGGACAGCTACGAGCAGTACTTC.

This rearrangement joins TRBV4-3 to TRBJ2-3; 13 nucleotides match TRBD2. V shed 6 bases and J 0 bases; nucleotides not matched to a gene: 6. This CDR3 contains 17 residues. CDR1 is LGHNA and CDR2 is YSLEER in the germline V gene. CDR3 nucleotides: TGCGCCAGCAGAGGGACTAGCGGGGTCTCTAGCACAGATACGCAGTATTTT. Encoded protein: CASRGTSGVSSTDTQYF.

The chain combines TRBV7-2 with TRBJ2-1; 10 bases are a match to TRBD2. The CDR3 sequence is 16 residues long. V dropped 4 bases and J dropped 1; count of bases not matched to a gene: 4. CDR1 is SGHTA, CDR2 FQGNSA, per germline. The CDR3 DNA sequence: TGTGCCAGCAGCTCCCAGCGGGAGGGATCCTACAATGAGCAGTTCTTC. Amino acids: CASSSQREGSYNEQFF.

The V gene is TRBV28, the J gene TRBJ2-1; D unresolved. V shed 0 bases and J shed 0 bases, with 9 bases lying between them. The germline V gene has CDR1 MDHEN and CDR2 SYDVKM. The CDR3 sequence is 16 residues long. Here the CDR3 reads CASSLWVSGSYNEQFF. CDR3 DNA: TGTGCCAGCAGTTTATGGGTCTCGGGCTCCTACAATGAGCAGTTCTTC.